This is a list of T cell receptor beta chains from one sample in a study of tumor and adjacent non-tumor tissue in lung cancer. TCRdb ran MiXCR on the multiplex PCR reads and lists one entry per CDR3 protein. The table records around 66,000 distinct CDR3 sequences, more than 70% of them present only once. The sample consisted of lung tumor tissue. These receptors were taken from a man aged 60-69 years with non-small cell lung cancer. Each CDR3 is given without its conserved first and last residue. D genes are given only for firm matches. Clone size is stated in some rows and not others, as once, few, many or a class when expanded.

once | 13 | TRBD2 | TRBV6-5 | PSSQSWRETAEQY
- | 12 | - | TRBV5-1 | ASSLLWDLYGYT
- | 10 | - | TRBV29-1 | SVGDWHEPQH
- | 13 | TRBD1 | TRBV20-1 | SAILTGGLLKKQH
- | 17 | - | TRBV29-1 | SGWGGRGSPPSRVNEQF
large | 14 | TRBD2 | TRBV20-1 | SARDRAGLATNEQF
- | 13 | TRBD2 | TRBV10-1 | ARSFSGSSYNERF
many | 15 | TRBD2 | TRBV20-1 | SARPPSGRQSYNEQF
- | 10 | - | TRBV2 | ASSRGAEAQY
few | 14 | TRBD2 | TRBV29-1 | SVAGIAGELGEKQY
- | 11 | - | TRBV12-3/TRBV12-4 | VRNQNILDEQY
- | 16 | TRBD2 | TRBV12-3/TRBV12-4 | ASTFRTSGRSYGNKQF
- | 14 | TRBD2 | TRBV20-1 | SATLPGGPETRELF
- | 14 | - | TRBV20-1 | SVRGQLALHRNEQL
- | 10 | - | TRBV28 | AMVLEAYEQY
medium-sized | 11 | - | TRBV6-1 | ASSEGLRDTQY
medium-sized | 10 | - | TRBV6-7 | ASRLSRNTIY
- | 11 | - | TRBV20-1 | TAKAASNEKMF
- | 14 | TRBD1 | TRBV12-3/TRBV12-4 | ARSLRTDRQGTEAF
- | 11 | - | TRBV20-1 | SARTRANHGYT
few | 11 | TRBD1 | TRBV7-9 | ANSLGQGTEQF
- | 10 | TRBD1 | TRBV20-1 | SARQGAENPF
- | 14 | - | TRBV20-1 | SARNRVLPGYDGQF
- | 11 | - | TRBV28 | ASTSSGIDMQY
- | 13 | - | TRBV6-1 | AIRAHGAGSYKQY
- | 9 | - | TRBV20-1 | SASAELAPH
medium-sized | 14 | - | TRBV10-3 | AISESMAGAYNEQF
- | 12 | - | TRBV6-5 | TGSRPDRPYEQY
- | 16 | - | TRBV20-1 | SASDGSAGGIFYNEQF
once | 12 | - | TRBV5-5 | ASGKNQNTGELF
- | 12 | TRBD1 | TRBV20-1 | SVHKVATGGEQY
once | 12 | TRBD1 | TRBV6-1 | ASSGTGELDEKF
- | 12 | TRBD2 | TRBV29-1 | SVNGLAGGGELF
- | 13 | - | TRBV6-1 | ASSAMDLSYNEQF
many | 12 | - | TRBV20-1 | SASRSGGKYEQY
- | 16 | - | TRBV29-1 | SVETPGPRAQTKNIQY
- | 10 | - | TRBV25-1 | ASRSAGNAIY